These T cell receptor beta chains were read from a single sample in a study of cytotoxic CD8 clonotypes in ibrutinib-treated CLL. Generated by immunoSEQ multiplex PCR, the TCRdb table keeps only in-frame clones and is missing some. Of around 26,000 clones detected, about 82% appear once; the ten largest clones hold around 8.5%. The source was PBMCs, collected after 24 months of ibrutinib treatment. The source of these receptors is a human donor with chronic lymphocytic leukemia. Each CDR3 is given with its conserved first and last residue. Each record gives: V gene, D gene, clone size, J gene, CDR3 protein, CDR3 DNA. The D gene is left open where the match is weak. Only some rows state a clone size, as once, few, many or a class for expanded clones.

V: TRBV7-3
D: -
size: -
J: TRBJ2-1
CDR3: CASSYTSSYNEQFF
DNA: TGTGCCAGCAGCTACACGAGCTCCTACAATGAGCAGTTCTTC

V: TRBV10-2
D: -
size: few
J: TRBJ1-1
CDR3: CASSEPGHTNTEAFF
DNA: TGCGCCAGCAGTGAGCCGGGACACACGAACACTGAAGCTTTCTTT

V: TRBV5-1
D: -
size: -
J: TRBJ2-1
CDR3: CASSLGQEDNEQFF
DNA: TGCGCCAGCAGCTTGGGCCAGGAGGACAATGAGCAGTTCTTC

V: TRBV9
D: -
size: -
J: TRBJ2-1
CDR3: CASRERDSPFDEQFF
DNA: TGTGCCAGCAGGGAACGGGACTCGCCGTTCGATGAGCAGTTCTTC

V: TRBV14
D: -
size: -
J: TRBJ2-7
CDR3: CASRYSGYEQYF
DNA: TGTGCCAGCAGATACAGCGGCTACGAGCAGTACTTC

V: TRBV7-6
D: -
size: -
J: TRBJ2-5
CDR3: CASSLGTLETQYF
DNA: TGTGCCAGCAGCTTAGGCACCTTAGAGACCCAGTACTTC

V: TRBV5-8
D: -
size: -
J: TRBJ2-5
CDR3: CASSFGVLQGWETQYF
DNA: TGTGCCAGCAGCTTTGGTGTCCTACAGGGTTGGGAGACCCAGTACTTC

V: TRBV7-2
D: -
size: -
J: TRBJ1-4
CDR3: CASSLAGEYGEKLFF
DNA: TGTGCCAGCAGCTTAGCGGGGGAATACGGGGAAAAACTGTTTTTT

V: TRBV30
D: -
size: -
J: TRBJ1-2
CDR3: CAWSGTGHLYGYTF
DNA: TGTGCCTGGAGTGGAACCGGTCACTTATATGGCTACACCTTC

V: TRBV2
D: TRBD2
size: -
J: TRBJ2-5
CDR3: CASSVLGGGREAQYF
DNA: TGTGCCAGCAGTGTTTTAGGCGGGGGGCGGGAGGCCCAGTACTTC